This TCR beta chain appears in the sequencing data of a study of blood T cell repertoires in COVID-19 (TCRdb year 2020). About the investigation overall: Samples from collaborators originated in the United States, Italy and Spain and spanned both the acute and convalescent phases of COVID-19. The prospective study material was composed of cDNA or gDNA derived from T cells, B-cell-depleted T cells, or PBMCs. Subjects who had been exposed to COVID-19, were actively infected with it, or had recovered from it provided the deeply sampled blood TCRbeta repertoires that made up the dataset. The repertoires were made available in a free public database intended to serve as a resource for research on the immune response to SARS-CoV-2. Samples were obtained from the ongoing ImmuneRACE study (first 160 participants) and from about 1,300 subjects provided by 6 global collaborators. A de-identified subject ID, COVID-19 status, age in years and sex were almost always included in the sample metadata. HLA class I and class II types, where available, came from metadata supplied by the sample provider rather than from assay-based typing.

Participants in the prospective study were enrolled through a virtual design, were aged 18 to 89 years, and lived in fewer than 30 United States geographic areas. In the prospective study, cohorts were assigned on the basis of participant-reported clinical history obtained from a screening survey and a study questionnaire. ImmuneRACE Cohort 3 recovered participants were defined by two consecutive negative NP/OP PCR tests, healthcare professional clearance, or symptom resolution. Each participant in the prospective study had whole blood, serum and a nasopharyngeal or oropharyngeal swab collected by mobile phlebotomists. Participants in the prospective study had the option to provide additional blood draws and questionnaires over a roughly 2-month period. Before DNA extraction, blood samples from the prospective study were shipped at room temperature or frozen. TCRbeta CDR3 regions were amplified from genomic DNA using the immunoSEQ Assay, a bias-controlled multiplex PCR. As for the original processing: The number of nucleated cells in each sample was estimated from the amplification of reference gene primers within the assay. To quantify the absolute abundance of each unique TCRbeta CDR3 rearrangement, sequence reads were collapsed and filtered. Productive Simpson clonality was computed per sample as the square root of Simpson's diversity index over productive rearrangements. TCRdb retrieved this table from immuneACCESS and kept in-frame rearrangements only. Not all clones are present; in checked studies, unresolved V genes account for under half, and no reason is known for the remainder. D and trimming were read from the DNA, whereas the V and J calls and clone size are those reported in that table. In this sample the table shows some 460,000 clones, around 90% of which occur a single time. Of the sample, 0.7% falls within the top ten clones.

As regards this clone: Its antigen specificity is not known. Within one base of it there is no much larger clone, and no base qualities were kept.

What the authors observed across the whole study: The quantity of clinical and demographic metadata differed by source and by participant and was supplied without curation.

Sequencing input: PBMCs or T cells enriched from blood (not recorded which). The receptor comes from a woman between 18 and 29 years old who had recovered from COVID-19.

In nucleotide form, the sequence is TGTGCCAGCAGCACCGGGACAGGGAGTGGTGAAGCTTTCTTT. Translated, it reads CASSTGTGSGEAFF. This receptor chain uses TRBV2 and TRBJ1-1, and 9 junctional nucleotides match TRBD1. Its CDR3 holds 14 amino acids, cysteine through phenylalanine. The sequence is cut down to CDR3 DNA, 42 bases in frame from base 1. CDR1 and CDR2 (SNHLY, FYNNEI) derive from the germline V gene. After removal of 6 bases from V and 7 bases from J, the junction retains 9 bases not matched to a gene.